This is a list of T cell receptor beta chains from one sample in a study of T cell responses to AZD1222 COVID-19 vaccine. Sequencing used immunoSEQ multiplex PCR; TCRdb keeps in-frame clones, though not all of them. The sample gives 130,000 to 150,000 clones, around 84% of which show up once; approximately 5.4% is in the top ten. The sample consisted of peripheral blood, taken 28 days after the second AZD1222 dose. The receptors come from an adult who received the AZD1222 COVID-19 vaccine. The CDR3 runs from the conserved cysteine through the conserved F or W. D genes are given only for firm matches. Only some rows state a clone size, as once, few, many or a class for expanded clones.

d_call	clone_size	cdr3_length	v_call	j_call	cdr3_nt	cdr3_aa
TRBD1	.	13	TRBV10-3	TRBJ1-5	TGTGCCATCAGCCGGGACAGGGCCCAGCCCCAGCATTTT	CAISRDRAQPQHF
.	.	13	TRBV11-2	TRBJ2-1	TGTGCCAGCAGCCAAGACAGATACAATGAGCAGTTCTTC	CASSQDRYNEQFF
.	.	13	TRBV7-2	TRBJ1-5	TGTGCCAGCAGCCCCGGGGTTAATCAGCCCCAGCATTTT	CASSPGVNQPQHF
TRBD2	.	15	TRBV11-2	TRBJ2-2	TGTGCCAGCAGATCTGGACTAGCCGGCACCGGGGAGCTGTTTTTT	CASRSGLAGTGELFF
TRBD2	.	15	TRBV19	TRBJ2-1	TGTGCCAGTAGGGCGGGAGGGGTAACCTACAATGAGCAGTTCTTC	CASRAGGVTYNEQFF
.	.	13	TRBV6-1	TRBJ2-2	TGTGCCAGCAGTGAGATCGGGACCGGGGAGCTGTTTTTT	CASSEIGTGELFF
.	.	17	TRBV3-1/TRBV3-2	TRBJ2-1	TGTGCCAGCAGCCGGGTACTAGCCATCCGCTCCTACAATGAGCAGTTCTTC	CASSRVLAIRSYNEQFF
TRBD1	.	13	TRBV12-3/TRBV12-4	TRBJ2-7	TGTGCCAGCAGTGACAGGGTCAGCTACGAGCAGTACTTC	CASSDRVSYEQYF
.	.	13	TRBV15	TRBJ1-5	TGTGCCACCAGTGGACAGCAGAATCAGCCCCAGCATTTT	CATSGQQNQPQHF
.	.	12	TRBV2	TRBJ1-5	TGTGCCAGCAGGTCAGGGACTCAGCCCCAGCATTTT	CASRSGTQPQHF
.	.	13	TRBV12-5	TRBJ2-1	TGTGCTAGTCACCTTGGCGGGGCAAATGAGCAGTTCTTC	CASHLGGANEQFF
.	.	14	TRBV28	TRBJ1-5	TGTGCCAGCAGTTTAGCGGTTAGCAATCAGCCCCAGCATTTT	CASSLAVSNQPQHF
TRBD1	.	12	TRBV2	TRBJ2-5	TGTGCCAGCAGGGACAGGGGGGAGACCCAGTACTTC	CASRDRGETQYF
.	.	16	TRBV5-4	TRBJ2-5	TGTGCCAGCAGCCCCTCTGGGACATCTCGGGGGGAGACCCAGTACTTC	CASSPSGTSRGETQYF
.	.	14	TRBV9	TRBJ2-7	TGTGCCAGCAGCCTGGGACTCACGGCCTACGAGCAGTACTTC	CASSLGLTAYEQYF
.	.	13	TRBV2	TRBJ2-1	TGTGCCAGCAGTCCTGACTTGAACAGTGAGCAGTTCTTC	CASSPDLNSEQFF
TRBD1	.	16	TRBV11-2	TRBJ1-2	TGTGCCAGCAGCCCCCAGGGACAGGCCCCTAACTATGGCTACACCTTC	CASSPQGQAPNYGYTF
.	.	14	TRBV7-8	TRBJ2-2	TGTGCCACACTGGGCGGTACGAACACCGGGGAGCTGTTTTTT	CATLGGTNTGELFF
.	.	17	TRBV5-1	TRBJ1-1	TGCGCCAGCAGCCAGCCGGGCCAAAAAACTGGGGACACTGAAGCTTTCTTT	CASSQPGQKTGDTEAFF
.	.	15	TRBV7-9	TRBJ1-4	TGTGCCAGCAGCCTTACGACAGGCCTTAATGAAAAACTGTTTTTT	CASSLTTGLNEKLFF
.	.	14	TRBV18	TRBJ2-7	TGTGCCAGCTCACCCCTGGGTGTGGGCTACGAGCAGTACTTC	CASSPLGVGYEQYF
.	.	14	TRBV18	TRBJ1-4	TGTGCCAGCTCACCATTGGCAACTAATGAAAAACTGTTTTTT	CASSPLATNEKLFF
TRBD2	few	14	TRBV2	TRBJ2-1	TGTGCCAGCAGTGTCGCGGGAGGGTACAATGAGCAGTTCTTC	CASSVAGGYNEQFF
.	.	15	TRBV5-1	TRBJ1-3	TGCGCCAGCAGCCCCGGCGCCGCCTCTGGAAACACCATATATTTT	CASSPGAASGNTIYF
.	.	16	TRBV9	TRBJ2-6	TGTGCCAGCAGCGTAGAGGGGCCCTCTGGGGCCAACGTCCTGACTTTC	CASSVEGPSGANVLTF
.	.	13	TRBV21-1	TRBJ2-7	TGTGCCAGCAGCAGATCCCGGACAGGCTCCCCCAAATTC	CASSRSRTGSPKF
TRBD2	once	17	TRBV5-1	TRBJ2-2	TGCGCCAGCAGCTTGGCCCAAGGCGGGGGGGCGTCCGGGGAGCTGTTTTTT	CASSLAQGGGASGELFF
TRBD2	.	13	TRBV6-5	TRBJ2-7	TGTGCCAGCAGTTACCGGGAGGTAGACGAGCAGTACTTC	CASSYREVDEQYF
TRBD1	few	16	TRBV6-6	TRBJ2-7	TGTGCCAGCAGTTACCCGATGGGGACAGGGCCATACGAGCAGTACTTC	CASSYPMGTGPYEQYF
.	.	14	TRBV5-8	TRBJ2-3	TGTGCCAGCAGCTTGGACAGCCCATCAGATACGCAGTATTTT	CASSLDSPSDTQYF
.	once	14	TRBV10-3	TRBJ2-7	TGTGCCATCAGTGGTGTTCAGCCCCTGTACGAGCAGTACTTC	CAISGVQPLYEQYF